Below, 17 T cell receptor beta chains from the same sample are listed, as sequenced in a study of cytomegalovirus exposure and HLA in healthy donors. The PCR used 60 Vbeta and 13 Jbeta primers. Repertoires were generated with immunoSEQ multiplex PCR, while TCRdb's copy carries only in-frame clones and drops some. The data show some 110,000 clones, 70% seen once. Source material: PBMCs. These receptor sequences come from a man aged 25 to 40 in good health and CMV-seropositive.

This clone was found once. This sequence joins TRBV5-1 and TRBJ1-1; TRBD1 is a possible D gene (6 bases). V was shortened by 4 bases and J by 1 base, with 11 bases between the two germline ends. Germline CDR1 and CDR2: SGHRS and YFSETQ. This CDR3 spans 14 amino acids. The CDR3 DNA sequence: TGCGCCAGCAGCATAGACAGGTGGAACACTGAAGCTTTCTTT. Residues: CASSIDRWNTEAFF.

This clone was counted only a few times. The chain employs TRBV5-6 and TRBJ2-2, with 9 bases identical to TRBD2. CDR1 SGHDT and CDR2 YYEEEE come from the germline V gene. The CDR3 loop spans 18 amino acids. V was pared by 4 bases and J by 6 bases, with 16 bases of the junction left unmatched. The CDR3 reads CASSHLGGGAYGPGELFF. DNA of the CDR3: TGTGCCAGCAGCCACCTGGGCGGGGGGGCCTATGGACCCGGGGAGCTGTTTTTT. Together with reference TRBV5-6 and TRBJ2-2, the CDR3 gives the full variable domain: DAGVTQSPTHLIKTRGQQVTLRCSPKSGHDTVSWYQQALGQGPQFIFQYYEEEERQRGNFPDRFSGHQFPNYSSELNVNALLLGDSALYLCASSHLGGGAYGPGELFFGEGSRLTVL.

The J gene is TRBJ2-3, the V gene TRBV5-6; TRBD2 is a possible D gene (5 bases). Trimming pared 6 bases from V and 5 bases from J, leaving 22 bases between. The CDR3 is 16 residues long. Germline V gene data show CDR1 as SGHDT and CDR2 as YYEEEE. CDR3 sequence: CASTVTGSRAKDTQYF. The CDR3 DNA reads as TGTGCCAGCACCGTAACTGGGAGTCGTGCAAAAGATACGCAGTATTTT.

V gene TRBV2 combines with J gene TRBJ2-1; maybe TRBD2 (6 bases). The CDR3 totals 16 residues. The V end lost 3 bases, the J end lost 4 bases, and 16 bases lay between the germline ends. The germline V gene has CDR1 SNHLY and CDR2 FYNNEI. This CDR3 reads CASSDPGVSIYNEQFF. The CDR3 nucleotides are TGTGCCAGCAGTGACCCGGGAGTCTCTATTTACAATGAGCAGTTCTTC. Drawing the rest from reference TRBV2 and TRBJ2-1, the complete variable domain is EPEVTQTPSHQVTQMGQEVILRCVPISNHLYFYWYRQILGQKVEFLVSFYNNEISEKSEIFDDQFSVERPDGSNFTLKIRSTKLEDSAMYFCASSDPGVSIYNEQFFGPGTRLTVL.

The sample holds a few counts of this clone. The genes are TRBV5-4 and TRBJ1-1, with TRBD1 matching 10 bases. Germline V gives CDR1 SGHNT, CDR2 YYREEE (reference sequence). J gave up 5 bases and V 4 bases, and 2 bases lay outside the gene matches. The CDR3 has 13 amino acids. The CDR3 DNA sequence: TGTGCCAGCAGCAGGGACAGGGGAACTGAAGCTTTCTTT. This translates into CASSRDRGTEAFF.

V is TRBV1 and J is TRBJ2-7; TRBD2, the table's D call, was not compared with the DNA. TRBV1 is annotated as a pseudogene. CDR3 length: 14 residues. In nucleotides, the CDR3 is TGCACCAGCAGCCTCGATCGGGGGAGACACGAGCAGTACGTC. As protein: CTSSLDRGRHEQYV.

The chain combines TRBV27 with TRBJ2-7; 12 nucleotides line up with TRBD1. The CDR3 runs 15 residues. Germline CDR1 reads MNHEY; CDR2 reads SMNVEV (reference sequence). Trimming took 1 base from V and 4 from J; bases not matched to a gene: 2. The CDR3: CASSLWGQGAYEQYF. The CDR3 DNA reads as TGTGCCAGCAGTTTATGGGGACAGGGGGCGTACGAGCAGTACTTC.

The CDR3 loop is CASSQGANYGYTF. In DNA, the CDR3 is TGTGCCAGTAGTCAGGGGGCTAACTATGGCTACACCTTC. The chain recombines TRBV19 with TRBJ1-2, with TRBD1 matching 7 bases. Germline loops: CDR1 LNHDA, CDR2 SQIVND (reference sequence). The CDR3 extends over 13 amino acids. The V and J ends lost 5 bases and 0 bases, in that order; junction bases with no gene match: 0.

The chain is built from TRBV4-1 and TRBJ2-1, with D hard to call. The germline V and J ends were trimmed by 3 bases and 0 bases, with 9 bases remaining between them. This CDR3 region has 15 residues. Germline assignment: CDR1 MGHRA and CDR2 YSYEKL. This CDR3 is CASSQYGDSYNEQFF. The CDR3 coding sequence is TGCGCCAGCAGCCAGTATGGAGACTCCTACAATGAGCAGTTCTTC.

This clone turned up a few times. Other DNA sequences in the same sample also yield this CDR3. The chain recombines TRBV11-2 with TRBJ2-1; perhaps TRBD1 as D (5 bases). Per the germline V gene, CDR1 is SGHAT and CDR2 is FQNNGV. The CDR3 has 14 residues. The V end was cut by 8 bases, the J end by 4 bases, with 15 bases between. The DNA of the CDR3 is TGTGCCAGCTCTCCCCTGGCAGGGTACAATGAGCAGTTCTTC. Translating gives CASSPLAGYNEQFF.

The chain uses TRBV6-4 and TRBJ1-2, with D perhaps matching TRBD1 (5 bases). V lost 8 bases to trimming and J lost 4 bases, with 17 bases between them. The length of the CDR3 is 14 residues. Germline CDR1 is MRHNA and CDR2 is SNTAGT. CDR3 residues: CASSPGVRGYGYTF. The DNA for the CDR3 is TGTGCCAGCTCCCCGGGGGTGCGGGGCTATGGCTACACCTTC.

This chain joins TRBV28 and TRBJ1-2; 8 nucleotides agree with TRBD1. Germline lookup yields CDR1 MDHEN and CDR2 SYDVKM. The V gene end was trimmed by 6 bases and the J gene end by 8 bases; junction bases not matched to a gene: 8. The CDR3 consists of 13 residues. The CDR3 here is CASSLDRGRGYTF. The CDR3 nucleotides read TGTGCCAGCAGCCTCGACAGGGGAAGGGGCTACACCTTC.

This clone was seen once. This rearrangement joins TRBV19 to TRBJ2-2; TRBD1 is a possible D gene (6 bases). CDR3 length: 16 residues. Between the trimmed V and J ends, which lost 6 bases and 0 bases, there was a span of 14 bases. The germline V gene encodes CDR1 LNHDA and CDR2 SQIVND (reference sequence). CDR3 residues: CASSRMQGSNTGELFF. The CDR3 coding sequence is TGTGCCAGTAGCCGTATGCAGGGGTCGAACACCGGGGAGCTGTTTTTT.

The V and J genes are TRBV11-1 and TRBJ2-1; 7 bases align to TRBD2. The J segment lost 0 bases and the V segment lost 4 bases, leaving 6 bases of the junction unmatched. The V gene's germline CDR1 is SGHAT and CDR2 FQDESV (reference sequence). This CDR3 is built from 16 residues. The CDR3 reads CASSWGGESSYNEQFF. The CDR3 DNA reads as TGTGCCAGCAGCTGGGGGGGGGAAAGCTCCTACAATGAGCAGTTCTTC.

This chain links TRBV5-5 with TRBJ1-1, with no clear D. This CDR3 contains 12 residues. Trimming left V 6 bases short and J 5 bases short, with 11 bases between. Germline V lookup: CDR1 SGHKS, CDR2 YYEKEE (reference sequence). In nucleotides, the CDR3 is TGTGCCAGCACCTCGGGAGGGACTGAAGCTTTCTTT. Its translation is CASTSGGTEAFF.

This sequence joins TRBV13 and TRBJ2-6, with a possible D match to TRBD2 (5 bases). Germline loops: CDR1 PRHDT, CDR2 FYEKMQ (reference sequence). The CDR3 runs 21 residues. Trimming removed 0 bases from V and 1 base from J, with 22 bases in between. The DNA for the CDR3 is TGTGCCAGCAGCTTAGGGGCGGGCCTTCTCCCAAAGGTGTCTGGGGCCAACGTCCTGACTTTC. This gives the protein CASSLGAGLLPKVSGANVLTF.

This rearrangement joins TRBV27 to TRBJ1-2; D unresolved. Germline CDR1 and CDR2: MNHEY and SMNVEV (reference sequence). V was cut by 4 bases and J by 14 bases, with 14 bases left in between. The CDR3 consists of 11 residues. This CDR3 reads CASSSLFGLTF. CDR3 coding DNA: TGTGCCAGCAGTTCTCTATTTGGGCTAACCTTC.